This T cell receptor (beta chain) came from a study of blood T cell repertoires in COVID-19. At the level of the study: Samples came from the United States, Italy and Spain, spanning acute and convalescent COVID-19.

Patients at the Seattle site were enrolled during active infection and followed longitudinally. Some clones are missing from TCRdb's copy, which holds only in-frame ones; the method was immunoSEQ multiplex PCR. Of a few hundred thousand clones listed, around 90% were seen once; the top ten hold approximately 0.98%. The CDR3 extends over 12 amino acids. Germline CDR1 reads LGHNA; CDR2 reads YNFKEQ. With 1 base removed from V and 3 bases from J, the gap between germline ends came to 3 bases. The gene calls are TRBV4-2 and TRBJ1-2; D call uncertain. The source material was peripheral blood. This TCR derives from a woman in her 40s with COVID-19, enrolled during active disease. CDR3 sequence: CASSQADYGYTF. CDR3 nucleotides: TGTGCCAGCAGCCAAGCTGACTATGGCTACACCTTC.